The clone carrying this T cell receptor (beta chain) occurred a few times. Antigen: not known. J was trimmed by 2 bases and V by 2 bases; bases with no gene match: 14. The CDR3 sequence is 20 residues long. Germline V lookup: CDR1 MNHNS, CDR2 SASEGT. This specimen belongs to a study of vaccination and CD4 T cells after COVID-19. Sequencing of cultured CD4+ T cell DNA used the Oncomine TCR Beta short-read assay. One entry per CDR3 protein, called by TCRdb with MiXCR from the PCR reads. Among nearly 5,500 distinct CDR3 sequences listed, less than 50% were seen once. Treatment in this sample: 10-day PBMC culture with coronavirus spike peptide pools or control peptides (ViraFEST assay). CD4+ T lymphocytes from the unexposed donor were collected before the COVID-19 pandemic (2011-2018).

The J gene is TRBJ2-1, the V gene TRBV6-1; 11 nucleotides align to TRBD2. The sequence came from a human donor in good health. Specimen: CD4+ T cells from blood, cultured in vitro. The CDR3 region has the DNA TGTGCCAGCAGTGAATCCGACAGGATAGCGGGAGGGTTAACCTACAATGAGCAGTTCTTC. The encoded protein is CASSESDRIAGGLTYNEQFF.